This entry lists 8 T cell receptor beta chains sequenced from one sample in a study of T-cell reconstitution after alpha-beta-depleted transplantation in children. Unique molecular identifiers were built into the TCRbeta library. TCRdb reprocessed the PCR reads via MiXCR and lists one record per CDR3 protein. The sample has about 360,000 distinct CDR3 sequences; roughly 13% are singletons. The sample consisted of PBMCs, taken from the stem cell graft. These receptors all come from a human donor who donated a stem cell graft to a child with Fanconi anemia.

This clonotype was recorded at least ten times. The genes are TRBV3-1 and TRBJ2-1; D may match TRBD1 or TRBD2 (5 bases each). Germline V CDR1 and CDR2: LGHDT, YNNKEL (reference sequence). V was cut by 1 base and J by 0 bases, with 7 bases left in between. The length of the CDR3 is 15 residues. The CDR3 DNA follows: TGTGCCAGCAGCCAAGGGGGGAGCTCCTACAATGAGCAGTTCTTC. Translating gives CASSQGGSSYNEQFF.

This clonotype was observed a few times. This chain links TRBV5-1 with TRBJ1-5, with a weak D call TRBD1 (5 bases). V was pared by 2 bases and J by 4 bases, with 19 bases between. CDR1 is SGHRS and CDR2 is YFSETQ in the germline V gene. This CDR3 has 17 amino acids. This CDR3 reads CASSLGTLGVPNQPQHF. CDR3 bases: TGCGCCAGCAGCTTAGGAACCTTGGGGGTCCCTAATCAGCCCCAGCATTTT.

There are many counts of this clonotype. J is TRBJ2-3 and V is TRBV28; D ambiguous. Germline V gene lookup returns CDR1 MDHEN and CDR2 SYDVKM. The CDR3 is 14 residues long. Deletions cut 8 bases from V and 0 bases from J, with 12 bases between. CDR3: CASLSPHSTDTQYF. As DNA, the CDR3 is TGTGCCAGCCTTAGCCCCCATAGCACAGATACGCAGTATTTT.

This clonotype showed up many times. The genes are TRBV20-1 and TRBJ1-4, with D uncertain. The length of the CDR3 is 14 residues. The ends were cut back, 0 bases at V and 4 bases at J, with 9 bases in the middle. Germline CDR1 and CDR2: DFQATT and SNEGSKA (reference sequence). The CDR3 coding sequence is TGCAGTGCTAGAGATACCCCAGATAATGAAAAACTGTTTTTT. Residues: CSARDTPDNEKLFF.

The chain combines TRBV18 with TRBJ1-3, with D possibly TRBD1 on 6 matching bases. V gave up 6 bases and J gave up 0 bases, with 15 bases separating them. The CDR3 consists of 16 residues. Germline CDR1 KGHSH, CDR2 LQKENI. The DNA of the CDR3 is TGTGCCAGCTCTCCTACCCCGGACAGCTCTGGAAACACCATATATTTT. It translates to CASSPTPDSSGNTIYF.

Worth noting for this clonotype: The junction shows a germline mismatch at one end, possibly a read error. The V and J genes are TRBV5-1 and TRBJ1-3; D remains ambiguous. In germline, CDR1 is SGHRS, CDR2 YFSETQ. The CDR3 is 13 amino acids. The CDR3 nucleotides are TGCGCCAGCAGCTTGGAACCTGGGAACACCATATATTTT. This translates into CASSLEPGNTIYF. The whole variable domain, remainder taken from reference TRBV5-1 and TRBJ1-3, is KAGVTQTPRYLIKTRGQQVTLSCSPISGHRSVSWYQQTPGQGLQFLFEYFSETQRNKGNFPGRFSGRQFSNSRSEMNVSTLELGDSALYLCASSLEPGNTIYFGEGSWLTVV.

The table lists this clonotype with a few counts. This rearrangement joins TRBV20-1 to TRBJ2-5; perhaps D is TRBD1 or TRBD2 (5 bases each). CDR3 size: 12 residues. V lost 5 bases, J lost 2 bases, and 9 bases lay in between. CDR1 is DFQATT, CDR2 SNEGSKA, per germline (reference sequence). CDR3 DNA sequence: TGCAGTGCTGGGACCAGTCAAGAGACCCAGTACTTC. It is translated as CSAGTSQETQYF.

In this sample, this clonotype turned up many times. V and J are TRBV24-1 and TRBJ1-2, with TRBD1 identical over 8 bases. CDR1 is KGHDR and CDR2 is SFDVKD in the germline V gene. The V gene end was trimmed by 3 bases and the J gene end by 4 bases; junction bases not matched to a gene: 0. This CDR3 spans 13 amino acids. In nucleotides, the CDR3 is TGTGCCACCAGTGATCAGGGGGCCTATGGCTACACCTTC. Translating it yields CATSDQGAYGYTF.